The next 6 T cell receptor beta chains were all read from a single sample in a study of CD8+CD57+ T cells in acquired aplastic anemia. The template for TCR beta VDJ and CDR3 sequence profiling was genomic DNA. MiXCR, applied by TCRdb to the reads, yields one record per CDR3 protein. The sample contains about 210,000 distinct CDR3 sequences, over 55% of which appear only once. Source material: sorted CD4+, CD8+, or CD8+CD57+ T cells (not recorded which) from PBMCs. The receptors here all came from a human donor in good health.

Only one count was recorded for this clonotype. The chain recombines TRBV11-3 with TRBJ1-1; no clear D. V shed 3 bases and J shed 8 bases, with 10 bases lying between them. The germline V gene encodes CDR1 SGHNT and CDR2 YENEEA. The CDR3 has 12 residues. The CDR3 DNA is TGTGCCAGCAGCTTGCCGGACCAAGAAGCTTTCTTT. Translated, it gives CASSLPDQEAFF.

The rearrangement links TRBV6-1 to TRBJ1-5, with TRBD1 matching over 8 bases. This CDR3 is built from 14 residues. Losses at the gene ends were 5 bases for V and 6 bases for J; bases not matched to a gene: 6. The germline CDR1 and CDR2 sequences are MNHNS and SASEGT. The CDR3 sequence: CASSLDRGGQPQHF. The CDR3, as DNA: TGTGCCAGCAGTTTAGACAGGGGCGGTCAGCCCCAGCATTTT.

This chain uses TRBV6-5 with TRBJ1-2, with TRBD1 as a possible D gene (5 bases). Trimming left V 5 bases short and J 7 bases short, with 17 bases between. From germline, CDR1 is MNHEY and CDR2 SVGAGI. CDR3 length equals 14 residues. CDR3: CASSVPGQGLGYTF. The CDR3 coding sequence is TGTGCCAGCAGTGTCCCGGGCCAGGGACTTGGCTACACCTTC.

The V and J genes are TRBV6-5 and TRBJ2-3, with 7 bases matching TRBD2. CDR1 and CDR2 (germline): MNHEY, SVGAGI. This CDR3 has 13 amino acids. The V segment lost 8 bases and the J segment 5 bases; nucleotides outside the gene matches: 7. The CDR3 protein is CASGGGPGDTQYF. CDR3 DNA sequence: TGTGCCAGCGGGGGAGGGCCTGGAGATACGCAGTATTTT.

The CDR3 is CASSLLQGQFF. The CDR3 coding sequence is TGTGCCAGCAGCTTACTACAGGGACAGTTCTTC. The chain has TRBV7-2 and TRBJ2-1; weak D call: TRBD1 (6 bases). The V end lost 2 bases, the J end lost 13 bases, and 9 bases lay between the germline ends. The CDR3 is made up of 11 amino acids. Looked up from germline, CDR1 is SGHTA and CDR2 is FQGNSA.

This chain links TRBV10-3 with TRBJ1-1; 7 positions agree with TRBD1. V shed 2 bases, J shed 5 bases, and the junction held 5 bases outside the gene matches. CDR3 length: 14 residues. Looked up from germline, CDR1 is ENHRY and CDR2 is SYGVKD. The CDR3 nucleotides are TGTGCCATCAGTGAGGGGACAGAAGAAACTGAAGCTTTCTTT. This sequence encodes CAISEGTEETEAFF.